One and the same sample provided the 17 T cell receptor beta chains below, sequenced in a study of monozygotic twins with inflammatory bowel disease. TCRdb reprocessed the 5' RACE reads, with one entry per CDR3 protein and no DNA. The sample shows over 200,000 distinct CDR3 sequences, and approximately 1.6% sits with its ten largest clones. Material for sequencing was blood. The receptors were gathered from a human donor with ulcerative colitis or Crohn's disease, or a healthy co-twin of an affected twin (not recorded which).

The chain carries TRBV27 and TRBJ1-1. The CDR3 loop spans 15 amino acids. Germline V lookup: CDR1 MNHEY, CDR2 SMNVEV (reference sequence). CDR3: CASSLGGVQSTEAFF.

This chain uses TRBV5-1 with TRBJ1-6. This CDR3 has 16 amino acids. Looked up from germline, CDR1 is SGHRS and CDR2 is YFSETQ. The CDR3 reads CASSRDQSSYNSPLHF.

The chain recombines TRBV3-1 with TRBJ2-5; the TCRdb call, TRBD1, lacks DNA for checking. Germline V gene data show CDR1 as LGHDT and CDR2 as YNNKEL (reference sequence). The CDR3 has 13 residues. CDR3 amino acids: CAGSGASGETQYF.

The J gene is TRBJ1-5, the V gene TRBV18. Looked up from germline, CDR1 is KGHSH and CDR2 is LQKENI. The CDR3 length is 15 residues. This CDR3 reads CASSPGSKNDQPQHF.

The chain joins TRBV20-1 to TRBJ2-7; with no DNA, the TCRdb D assignment of TRBD2 cannot be verified. CDR3 length equals 16 residues. The germline gives CDR1 DFQATT, CDR2 SNEGSKA (reference sequence). The CDR3: CSAGFPWVAGAYEQYF.

The chain has TRBV12-3 or TRBV12-4 and TRBJ1-2. The CDR3 totals 14 residues. The chain's CDR3 is CASSSIRRDAGYTF.

V and J are TRBV20-1 and TRBJ2-7; TCRdb calls TRBD1, which cannot be checked without DNA. Looked up from germline, CDR1 is DFQATT and CDR2 is SNEGSKA (reference sequence). This CDR3 is 15 amino acids long. The CDR3 loop reads CSARDLPGENYEQYF.

The V call is TRBV4-1, the J call TRBJ1-5; TCRdb selects TRBD1, and the lack of DNA leaves this call unchecked. The CDR3 is 17 residues long. Per the germline V gene, CDR1 is MGHRA and CDR2 is YSYEKL. CDR3 in amino acids: CASSQGLGGRSNQPQHF.

The chain couples TRBV18 to TRBJ1-3. Germline V lookup: CDR1 KGHSH, CDR2 LQKENI. CDR3 length equals 16 residues. The CDR3 region is CASSPNRVGSGNTIYF. Full variable domain (outside the CDR3, taken from reference TRBV18 and TRBJ1-3): NAGVMQNPRHLVRRRGQEARLRCSPMKGHSHVYWYRQLPEEGLKFMVYLQKENIIDESGMPKERFSAEFPKEGPSILRIQQVVRGDSAAYFCASSPNRVGSGNTIYFGEGSWLTVV.

The chain joins TRBV12-3 or TRBV12-4 to TRBJ1-2; checking the TCRdb D call of TRBD1 is not possible without DNA. The CDR3 sequence is 17 residues long. CDR3 sequence reads: CASSLRSRGQSNYGYTF.

This rearrangement joins TRBV5-1 to TRBJ1-6; the TCRdb call, TRBD1, lacks DNA for checking. The germline V gene has CDR1 SGHRS and CDR2 YFSETQ. This CDR3 comprises 17 residues. The CDR3: CASSSYLGTGMDSPLHF.

The genes are TRBV2 and TRBJ2-7; TCRdb returns TRBD1, unconfirmable since there is no DNA. The CDR3 contains 15 residues. Germline V lookup: CDR1 SNHLY, CDR2 FYNNEI. CDR3 sequence: CASSLNWGRDYEQYF.

The V call is TRBV3-1, the J call TRBJ2-5; the D gene TCRdb calls, TRBD2, cannot be checked with no DNA. Germline values: CDR1 LGHDT, CDR2 YNNKEL (reference sequence). The CDR3 is made up of 16 amino acids. The CDR3: CASSLGLAVSQETQYF.

The V call is TRBV15, the J call TRBJ2-7; TCRdb designates TRBD1, a call that cannot be tested without DNA. CDR1 is LNHNV and CDR2 is YYDKDF in the germline V gene (reference sequence). This CDR3 has 14 residues. CDR3 in amino acids: CATGTGGISYEQYF.

The V and J genes are TRBV4-2 and TRBJ1-1. The CDR3 is 15 residues long. Germline CDR1 reads LGHNA; CDR2 reads YNFKEQ. CDR3 residues: CASSQVSLMNTEAFF.

The rearrangement joins TRBV25-1 to TRBJ1-5. This CDR3 spans 14 amino acids. Germline V gene lookup returns CDR1 MGHDK and CDR2 SYGVNS. The CDR3 sequence is CASSEFGGNQPQHF.

This sequence joins TRBV5-1 and TRBJ2-1; TCRdb's D gene call, TRBD2, goes unchecked for lack of DNA. The CDR3 has 15 amino acids. Per germline, CDR1 SGHRS and CDR2 YFSETQ. CDR3 region: CASSKTSGAMDEQFF.